The 9 T cell receptor beta chains in this list originate from one sample, sequenced in a study of shared clonotypes between healthy human individuals. Using immunoSEQ multiplex PCR, the repertoire was profiled, and TCRdb retains in-frame clones only, with some absent. The sample records about 2 million clones, roughly 95% being singletons. The sample consisted of naive CD4+ T cells sorted from blood. Noted subset: CD45RA+ positively selected. Receptor source: a man aged 18 to 35 in good health.

The chain employs TRBV27 and TRBJ1-1; D is possibly TRBD1 (5 bases). The CDR3 runs 15 residues. Deletions cut 3 bases from V and 1 base from J, with 12 bases between. Germline CDR1 and CDR2: MNHEY and SMNVEV (reference sequence). The CDR3 is CASSFLRGRNTEAFF. The CDR3 DNA is TGTGCCAGCAGTTTTCTCCGGGGCAGGAACACTGAAGCTTTCTTT.

The chain carries TRBV27 and TRBJ1-6; 10 bases fit TRBD1. Germline V lookup: CDR1 MNHEY, CDR2 SMNVEV (reference sequence). V shed 5 bases, J shed 9 bases, and the junction held 22 bases outside the gene matches. The CDR3 sequence is 20 residues long. The CDR3 here is CASSLKATGGSHAPVSPLHF. DNA of the CDR3: TGTGCCAGCAGTCTAAAAGCGACAGGGGGCTCCCACGCCCCTGTTTCACCCCTCCACTTT.

This chain connects TRBV9 to TRBJ2-1; TRBD1 or TRBD2 may be the D gene (5 bases each). Germline CDR1 is SGDLS and CDR2 is YYNGEE. V was pared by 4 bases and J by 9 bases, with 11 bases between. The CDR3 consists of 12 residues. The chain's CDR3 is CASSPRGVEQFF. DNA for the CDR3: TGTGCCAGCAGCCCCAGAGGGGTTGAGCAGTTCTTC.

The chain combines TRBV18 with TRBJ2-7; 9 nucleotides match TRBD1. CDR3 size: 14 residues. The germline CDR1 and CDR2 sequences are KGHSH and LQKENI. V dropped 4 bases and J dropped 5; count of bases not matched to a gene: 6. CDR3: CASSRQGVGDEQYF. The CDR3 region has the DNA TGTGCCAGCTCACGACAGGGGGTGGGCGACGAGCAGTACTTC. Complete variable domain (other parts from reference TRBV18 and TRBJ2-7): NAGVMQNPRHLVRRRGQEARLRCSPMKGHSHVYWYRQLPEEGLKFMVYLQKENIIDESGMPKERFSAEFPKEGPSILRIQQVVRGDSAAYFCASSRQGVGDEQYFGPGTRLTVT.

The rearrangement uses TRBV18 and TRBJ1-2; 8 bases match TRBD1. Germline CDR1 reads KGHSH; CDR2 reads LQKENI. The junction had 6 bases not matched to a gene; V was cut back by 4 bases and J by 8 bases. The length of the CDR3 is 13 residues. The chain's CDR3 is CASSLPTGVGYTF. The DNA for the CDR3 is TGTGCCAGCTCACTACCGACAGGGGTGGGCTACACCTTC.

The chain couples TRBV7-9 to TRBJ2-1; D is uncertain. This CDR3 has 15 residues. Germline assignment: CDR1 SEHNR and CDR2 FQNEAQ (reference sequence). V shed 0 bases and J shed 0 bases, with 6 bases lying between them. The CDR3 protein is CASSLARLSYNEQFF. DNA for the CDR3: TGTGCCAGCAGCTTAGCCAGGCTCTCCTACAATGAGCAGTTCTTC.

This chain uses TRBV14 with TRBJ2-5; D might be TRBD1 (6 bases). The germline gives CDR1 SGHDN, CDR2 FVKESK. The CDR3 loop spans 17 amino acids. V was trimmed by 4 bases and J by 3 bases, leaving 21 bases between them. The CDR3 loop reads CASSRKQGVRDEETQYF. CDR3 DNA: TGTGCCAGCAGCCGAAAACAGGGTGTCCGTGATGAAGAGACCCAGTACTTC. The whole variable domain, remainder taken from reference TRBV14 and TRBJ2-5, is EAGVTQFPSHSVIEKGQTVTLRCDPISGHDNLYWYRRVMGKEIKFLLHFVKESKQDESGMPNNRFLAERTGGTYSTLKVQPAELEDSGVYFCASSRKQGVRDEETQYFGPGTRLLVL.

V gene TRBV7-2 combines with J gene TRBJ2-5; TRBD1 agrees at 8 bases. There are 14 residues in the CDR3. Germline trimming cut 5 bases from V and 2 bases from J; bases unmatched to any gene: 4. In germline, CDR1 is SGHTA, CDR2 FQGNSA. The DNA of the CDR3 is TGTGCCAGCAGCCCTTGGACAGGGCAAGAGACCCAGTACTTC. It translates to CASSPWTGQETQYF.

V usage is TRBV5-1 and J usage is TRBJ1-2; the match to TRBD1 covers 9 bases. Unmatched junction bases numbered 7, after V lost 4 bases and J lost 0 bases. The V gene's germline CDR1 is SGHRS and CDR2 YFSETQ. The CDR3 is 16 amino acids. The CDR3 DNA sequence: TGCGCCAGCAGCCCTGACAGGGGGACTTCTAACTATGGCTACACCTTC. Translating gives CASSPDRGTSNYGYTF.